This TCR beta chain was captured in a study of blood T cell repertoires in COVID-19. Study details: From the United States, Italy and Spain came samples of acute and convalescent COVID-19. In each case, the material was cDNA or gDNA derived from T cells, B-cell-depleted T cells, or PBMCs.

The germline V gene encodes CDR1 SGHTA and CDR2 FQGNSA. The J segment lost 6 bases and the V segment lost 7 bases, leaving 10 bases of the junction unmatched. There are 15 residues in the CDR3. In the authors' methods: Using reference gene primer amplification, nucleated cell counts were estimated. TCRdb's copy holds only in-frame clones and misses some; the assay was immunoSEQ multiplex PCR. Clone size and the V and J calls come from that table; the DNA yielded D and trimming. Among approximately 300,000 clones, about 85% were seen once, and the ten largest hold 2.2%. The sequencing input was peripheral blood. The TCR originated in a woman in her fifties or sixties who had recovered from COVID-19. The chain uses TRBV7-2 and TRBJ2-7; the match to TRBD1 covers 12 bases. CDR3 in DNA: TGTGCCAGCACCCGGGGGACAGGGGGCGGATTCGAGCAGTACTTC. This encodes CASTRGTGGGFEQYF.